This T cell receptor beta chain was sequenced for a study of T-cell memory formation after mild COVID-19. About the research overall: TCR clusters largely stayed donor specific.

TCRdb reanalysed the 5' RACE reads using MiXCR and keeps one entry per CDR3 protein. The top ten hold under 2.5% of the sample, which has about 150,000 distinct CDR3 sequences, under 7% seen once. Trimming removed 1 base at V and 2 bases at J, with 9 bases between. This CDR3 has 15 amino acids. In germline, CDR1 is DFQATT, CDR2 SNEGSKA (reference sequence). The TCR was taken from an adult woman who had mild COVID-19 (a few samples of this study predate the infection). Cell type and time point are not known. The rearrangement uses TRBV20-1 and TRBJ2-6; the D gene is possibly TRBD2 (6 bases). The source material was PBMCs or a T cell subset sorted from them (not recorded which). The CDR3 nucleotides read TGCAGTGCTAGAGGCGGGGCGCCTGGGGCCAACGTCCTGACTTTC. Its translation: CSARGGAPGANVLTF.